A single sample is the source of the 5 T cell receptor beta chains below, sequenced in a study of shared clonotypes between healthy human individuals (dated by TCRdb to about 2020). CD8 naive samples were CD45RO-negative cells positively selected for CCR7, giving a CD45RA+CCR7+ population that excluded TemRA cells. Libraries were constructed by the immunoSEQ multiplex PCR assay. In TCRdb, the immuneACCESS table is reduced to in-frame sequences with V and J assigned. These tables do not hold every clone; where another copy was compared, an unresolved V gene accounts for under half, and the others remain unexplained. For this sample the table gives fewer than 1 million clones, of which approximately 97% were detected only once. Together, the top ten hold less than 0.3% of the sample. The specimen sequenced was naive CD8+ T cells sorted from blood. This specimen's cell subset or site label, per the study, means: CD45RA+CCR7+. All receptors derive from a man aged 25-45 years in good health.

The chain couples TRBV2 to TRBJ1-3, with 7 bases fitting TRBD1. The CDR3 has 13 residues. CDR1 SNHLY and CDR2 FYNNEI come from the germline V gene. With V trimmed by 7 bases and J by 8 bases, 8 bases remained unmatched. The CDR3 reads CASTPTGTDTIYF. The CDR3 DNA follows: TGTGCCAGCACCCCGACAGGGACGGACACCATATATTTT.

The chain recombines TRBV9 with TRBJ2-3; D gene ambiguous. V gave up 3 bases and J gave up 2 bases, with 10 bases separating them. CDR1 and CDR2 (germline): SGDLS, YYNGEE. The CDR3 loop spans 14 amino acids. The CDR3 loop is CASSGDPSTDTQYF. The CDR3 nucleotides are TGTGCCAGCAGCGGAGACCCTTCCACAGATACGCAGTATTTT.

The CDR3 coding sequence is TGCGCCAGCAGTCCAAGAGGCGCGAACACTGAAGCTTTCTTT. Translation: CASSPRGANTEAFF. V usage is TRBV4-1 and J usage is TRBJ1-1; D gene unclear. Trimming pared 6 bases from V and 1 base from J, leaving 12 bases between. This CDR3 region has 14 residues. CDR1 is MGHRA and CDR2 is YSYEKL in the germline V gene.

V gene TRBV7-9 combines with J gene TRBJ1-1; the D is unclear. The germline gives CDR1 SEHNR, CDR2 FQNEAQ (reference sequence). The ends were cut back, 3 bases at V and 5 bases at J, with 16 bases in the middle. The CDR3 spans 15 residues. The CDR3 reads CASSFLGSKNTEAFF. As DNA, the CDR3 is TGTGCCAGCAGCTTTTTAGGGTCCAAGAATACTGAAGCTTTCTTT.

The sample holds a few counts of this clone. The chain is built from TRBV11-1 and TRBJ2-7; 8 bases line up with TRBD1. The CDR3 spans 17 residues. The V gene end was trimmed by 1 base and the J gene end by 0 bases; junction bases not matched to a gene: 8. Germline CDR1 SGHAT, CDR2 FQDESV (reference sequence). CDR3 coding DNA: TGTGCCAGCAGCTTAGTCGGGACAGGAACTAGCTCCTACGAGCAGTACTTC. This codes for CASSLVGTGTSSYEQYF.